This T cell receptor beta chain emerged from a study of CD8+CD57+ T cells in acquired aplastic anemia. TCR beta VDJ and CDR3 were profiled, and genomic DNA was the template. TCRdb analysed the reads with MiXCR anew, one entry per CDR3 protein. Among a few hundred thousand distinct CDR3 sequences listed, 61% were seen once. Germline V gene data show CDR1 as DFQATT and CDR2 as SNEGSKA (reference sequence). The CDR3 sequence is 13 residues long. The junction had 1 base not matched to a gene; V was cut back by 5 bases and J by 1 base. Material: sorted CD4+, CD8+, or CD8+CD57+ T cells (not recorded which) from PBMCs. This receptor was obtained from a human donor in good health. The chain couples TRBV20-1 to TRBJ1-2; 10 nucleotides agree with TRBD1. CDR3 nucleotide sequence: TGCAGTGCTGGGACAGGGGATAACTATGGCTACACCTTC. The encoded protein is CSAGTGDNYGYTF.